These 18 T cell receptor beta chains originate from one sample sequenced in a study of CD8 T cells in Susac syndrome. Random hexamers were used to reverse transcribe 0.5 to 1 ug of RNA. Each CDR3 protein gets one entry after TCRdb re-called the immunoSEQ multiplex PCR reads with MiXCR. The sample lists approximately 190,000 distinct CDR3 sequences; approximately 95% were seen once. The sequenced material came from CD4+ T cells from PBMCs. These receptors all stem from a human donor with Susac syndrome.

CDR3 amino acids: CASSLAGGPGDTQYF. CDR3 nucleotide sequence: TGTGCCAGCAGTTTAGCGGGGGGGCCTGGAGATACGCAGTATTTT. V and J are TRBV12-3 or TRBV12-4 and TRBJ2-3, with D perhaps TRBD2 (7 bases). V dropped 0 bases and J dropped 5 bases, with 12 bases sitting between them. The CDR3 spans 15 residues.

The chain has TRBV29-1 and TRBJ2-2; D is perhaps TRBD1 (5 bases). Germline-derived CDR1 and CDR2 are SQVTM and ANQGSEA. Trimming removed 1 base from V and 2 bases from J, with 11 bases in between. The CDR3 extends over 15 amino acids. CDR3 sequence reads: CSVEGWGPNTGELFF. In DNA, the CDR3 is TGCAGCGTTGAAGGCTGGGGCCCTAACACCGGGGAGCTGTTTTTT.

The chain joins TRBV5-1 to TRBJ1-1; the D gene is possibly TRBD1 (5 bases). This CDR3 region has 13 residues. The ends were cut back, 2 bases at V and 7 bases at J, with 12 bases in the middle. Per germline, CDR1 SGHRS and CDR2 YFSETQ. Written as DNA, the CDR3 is TGCGCCAGCAGCTTCGGGACGTCTAATGAAGCTTTCTTT. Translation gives CASSFGTSNEAFF.

The CDR3 coding sequence is TGTGCCAGCAGCGACGAACCAGGGAATTTTCGATCGAACACTGAAGCTTTCTTT. Amino acids: CASSDEPGNFRSNTEAFF. The gene calls are TRBV9 and TRBJ1-1; D may be TRBD1 (5 bases). The CDR3 totals 18 residues. Germline V gene data show CDR1 as SGDLS and CDR2 as YYNGEE. The V end lost 3 bases, the J end lost 1 base, and 22 bases lay between the germline ends.

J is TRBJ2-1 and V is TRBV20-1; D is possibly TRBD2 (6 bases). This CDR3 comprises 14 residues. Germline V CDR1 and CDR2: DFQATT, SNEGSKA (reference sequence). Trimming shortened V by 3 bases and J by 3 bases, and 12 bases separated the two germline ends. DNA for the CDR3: TGCAGTGCTAGGTGGAGGGGAAGCTACAATGAGCAGTTCTTC. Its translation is CSARWRGSYNEQFF.

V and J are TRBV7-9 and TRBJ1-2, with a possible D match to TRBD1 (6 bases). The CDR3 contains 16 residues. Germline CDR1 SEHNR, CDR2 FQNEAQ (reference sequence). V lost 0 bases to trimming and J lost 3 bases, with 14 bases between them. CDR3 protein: CASSLAAGGADYGYTF. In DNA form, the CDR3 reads TGTGCCAGCAGCTTAGCCGCCGGGGGGGCTGACTATGGCTACACCTTC.

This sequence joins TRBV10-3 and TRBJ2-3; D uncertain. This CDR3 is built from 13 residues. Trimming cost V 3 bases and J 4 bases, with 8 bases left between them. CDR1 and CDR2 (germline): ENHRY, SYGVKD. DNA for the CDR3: TGTGCCATCAGTGATTCGGGTGCAGATACGCAGTATTTT. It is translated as CAISDSGADTQYF.

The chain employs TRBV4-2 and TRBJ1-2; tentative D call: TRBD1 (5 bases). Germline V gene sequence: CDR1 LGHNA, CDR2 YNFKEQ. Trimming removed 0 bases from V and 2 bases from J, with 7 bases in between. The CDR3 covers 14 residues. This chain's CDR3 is CASSQDRVNYGYTF. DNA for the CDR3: TGTGCCAGCAGCCAAGACAGGGTAAACTATGGCTACACCTTC.

CDR3 region: CASSRTSVSYNEQFF. CDR3 sequence (DNA): TGTGCCAGCAGTCGAACTAGCGTTTCCTACAATGAGCAGTTCTTC. V gene TRBV12-3 or TRBV12-4 combines with J gene TRBJ2-1; TRBD2 matches at 7 bases. The CDR3 is made up of 15 amino acids. V trimming: 5 bases; J trimming: 1 base; junction bases outside the gene matches: 5.

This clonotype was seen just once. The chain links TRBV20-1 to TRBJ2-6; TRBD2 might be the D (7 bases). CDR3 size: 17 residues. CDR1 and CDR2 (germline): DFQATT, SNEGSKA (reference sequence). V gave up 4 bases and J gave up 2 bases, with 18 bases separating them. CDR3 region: CSAKGEGRGPGANVLTF. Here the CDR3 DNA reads TGCAGTGCTAAGGGGGAGGGGAGGGGACCTGGGGCCAACGTCCTGACTTTC.

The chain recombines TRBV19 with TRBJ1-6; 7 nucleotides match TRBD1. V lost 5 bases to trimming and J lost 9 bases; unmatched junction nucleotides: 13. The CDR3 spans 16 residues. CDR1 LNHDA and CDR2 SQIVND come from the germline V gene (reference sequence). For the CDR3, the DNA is TGTGCCAGTAGTTCCTTGGGAGAGGGGGCGATTTCACCCCTCCACTTT. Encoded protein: CASSSLGEGAISPLHF.

The CDR3 sequence is CAWSFEVPNYGYTF. The CDR3 region has the DNA TGTGCCTGGAGTTTTGAGGTACCTAACTATGGCTACACCTTC. The J gene is TRBJ1-2, the V gene TRBV30; no clear D gene. Trimming left V 2 bases short and J 0 bases short, with 10 bases between. The CDR3 has 14 amino acids. Germline V CDR1 and CDR2: GTSNPN, SVGIG (reference sequence).

CDR3 protein: CASSYGGASYEQYF. The DNA for the CDR3 is TGTGCCAGCAGTTACGGAGGGGCTTCTTACGAGCAGTACTTC. The genes are TRBV6-2 or TRBV6-3 and TRBJ2-7, with D perhaps matching TRBD2 (6 bases). The CDR3 consists of 14 residues. Trimming removed 2 bases at V and 4 bases at J, with 12 bases between. Germline CDR1 is MNHEY and CDR2 is SVGEGT.

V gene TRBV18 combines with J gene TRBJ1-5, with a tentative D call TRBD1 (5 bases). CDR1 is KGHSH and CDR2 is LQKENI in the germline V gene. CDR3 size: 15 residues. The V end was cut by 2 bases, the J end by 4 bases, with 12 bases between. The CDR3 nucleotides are TGTGCCAGCTCACCAGGAGCGGAGGGGAATCAGCCCCAGCATTTT. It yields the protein CASSPGAEGNQPQHF.

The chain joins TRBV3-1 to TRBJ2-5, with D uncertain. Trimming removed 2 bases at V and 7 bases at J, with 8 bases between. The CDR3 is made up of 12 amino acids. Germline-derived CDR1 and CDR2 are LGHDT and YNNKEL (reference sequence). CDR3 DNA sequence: TGTGCCAGCAGCCAACCTCCAGGGACCCAGTACTTC. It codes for CASSQPPGTQYF.

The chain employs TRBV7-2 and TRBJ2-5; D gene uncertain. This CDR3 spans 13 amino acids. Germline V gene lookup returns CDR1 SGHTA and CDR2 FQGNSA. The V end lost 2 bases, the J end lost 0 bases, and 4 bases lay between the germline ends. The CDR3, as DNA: TGTGCCAGCAGCTTAAAAGACCAAGAGACCCAGTACTTC. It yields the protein CASSLKDQETQYF.

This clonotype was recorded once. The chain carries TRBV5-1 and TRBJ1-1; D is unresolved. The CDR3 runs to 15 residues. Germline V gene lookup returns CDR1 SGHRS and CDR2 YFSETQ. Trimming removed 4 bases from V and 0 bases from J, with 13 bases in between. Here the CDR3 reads CASSPSSGMNTEAFF. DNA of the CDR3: TGCGCCAGCAGCCCCTCCAGCGGGATGAACACTGAAGCTTTCTTT. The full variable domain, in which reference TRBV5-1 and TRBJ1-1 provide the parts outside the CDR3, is KAGVTQTPRYLIKTRGQQVTLSCSPISGHRSVSWYQQTPGQGLQFLFEYFSETQRNKGNFPGRFSGRQFSNSRSEMNVSTLELGDSALYLCASSPSSGMNTEAFFGQGTRLTVV.

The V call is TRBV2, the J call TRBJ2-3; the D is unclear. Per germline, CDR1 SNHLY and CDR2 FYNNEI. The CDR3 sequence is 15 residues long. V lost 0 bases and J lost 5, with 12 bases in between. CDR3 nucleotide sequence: TGTGCCAGCAGTGAAGCGGCCTCAGGCGGAGATACGCAGTATTTT. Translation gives CASSEAASGGDTQYF. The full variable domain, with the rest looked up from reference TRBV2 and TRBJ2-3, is EPEVTQTPSHQVTQMGQEVILRCVPISNHLYFYWYRQILGQKVEFLVSFYNNEISEKSEIFDDQFSVERPDGSNFTLKIRSTKLEDSAMYFCASSEAASGGDTQYFGPGTRLTVL.